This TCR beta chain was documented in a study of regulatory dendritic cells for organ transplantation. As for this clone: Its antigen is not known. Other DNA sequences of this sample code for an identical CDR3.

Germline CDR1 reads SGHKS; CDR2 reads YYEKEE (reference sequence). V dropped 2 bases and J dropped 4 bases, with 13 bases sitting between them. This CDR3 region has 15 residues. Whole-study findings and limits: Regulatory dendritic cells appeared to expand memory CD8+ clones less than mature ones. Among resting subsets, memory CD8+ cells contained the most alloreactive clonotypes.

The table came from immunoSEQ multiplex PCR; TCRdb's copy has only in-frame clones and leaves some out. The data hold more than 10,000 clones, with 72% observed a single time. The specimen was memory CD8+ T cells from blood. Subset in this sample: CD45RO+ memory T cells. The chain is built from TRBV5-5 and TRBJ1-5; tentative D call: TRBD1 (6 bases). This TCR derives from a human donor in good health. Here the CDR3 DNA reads TGTGCCAGCAGCTTAACGGGGGCGAAAAATCAGCCCCAGCATTTT. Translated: CASSLTGAKNQPQHF.